Shown below are 30 T cell receptor beta chains from a single sample sequenced in a study of spatial heterogeneity in lung cancer. Study-wide points: Intratumoral expanded alpha and beta TCR counts were found to track tumor mutation counts.

Their antigen targets remain unknown. Time point noted: sample taken at primary tumor resection. TCRdb re-derived calls from the 5' RACE reads in MiXCR, one entry per CDR3 protein. This repertoire shows about 100,000 distinct CDR3 sequences, about 4.6% found once; its top ten account for over 20%. The sequences come from lung tumor tissue, collected at surgery. The receptor set was obtained from a male donor with early-stage non-small cell lung cancer.

This clonotype was detected a few times. The J gene is TRBJ2-3, the V gene TRBV20-1, with D uncertain. The ends were cut back, 1 base at V and 0 bases at J, with 8 bases in the middle. Germline lookup yields CDR1 DFQATT and CDR2 SNEGSKA (reference sequence). This CDR3 contains 14 residues. In DNA form, the CDR3 reads TGCAGTGCTAGAGCCAGCCTGAGCACAGATACGCAGTATTTT. Translating it yields CSARASLSTDTQYF.

Comment on this clonotype: Being one base from a much bigger clone, this may be a read error. This chain links TRBV4-1 with TRBJ2-7; 11 nucleotides line up with TRBD2. The CDR3 consists of 15 residues. Germline loops: CDR1 MGHRA, CDR2 YSYEKL. DNA of the CDR3: TGCGCCAGCAGCCAAGTGGGACTAGCGGCAGTAGAGCAGCACTTC. This encodes CASSQVGLAAVEQHF.

At least ten counts were recorded for this clonotype. This rearrangement joins TRBV6-5 to TRBJ2-3, with 12 positions matching TRBD2. J was trimmed by 5 bases and V by 5 bases; bases with no gene match: 5. The CDR3 runs to 15 residues. From germline, CDR1 is MNHEY and CDR2 SVGAGI. As DNA, the CDR3 is TGTGCCAGCAGTGCGACTAGCGGGAGACGAGATACGCAGTATTTT. It yields the protein CASSATSGRRDTQYF.

This clonotype was picked up many times. The CDR3 bases are TGTGCCAGCAGGGACCAAACCTACGAGCAGTACTTC. It specifies CASRDQTYEQYF. The chain joins TRBV28 to TRBJ2-7; no reliable D call. Trimming removed 6 bases from V and 2 bases from J, with 8 bases in between. This CDR3 comprises 12 residues. The germline gives CDR1 MDHEN, CDR2 SYDVKM.

This clonotype was seen ten or more times. V is TRBV6-6 and J is TRBJ2-6; 9 bases align to TRBD1. With V trimmed by 5 bases and J by 3 bases, 2 bases remained unmatched. Germline CDR1 is MNHNY and CDR2 is SVGAGI (reference sequence). This CDR3 spans 15 amino acids. The CDR3 bases are TGTGCCAGCAGTAACAGGGGGCTTGGGGCCAACGTCCTGACTTTC. It codes for CASSNRGLGANVLTF.

This clonotype appeared many times. The chain joins TRBV28 to TRBJ2-7, with D tentatively TRBD1 or TRBD2 (5 bases each). Trimming cost V 1 base and J 3 bases, with 13 bases left between them. The CDR3 consists of 15 residues. CDR1 MDHEN and CDR2 SYDVKM come from the germline V gene. CDR3 in DNA: TGTGCCAGCAGTTTATTGGGACCACTACTCTACGAGCAGTACTTC. Encoded protein: CASSLLGPLLYEQYF. Looking up the rest from reference TRBV28 and TRBJ2-7 gives the full variable domain: DVKVTQSSRYLVKRTGEKVFLECVQDMDHENMFWYRQDPGLGLRLIYFSYDVKMKEKGDIPEGYSVSREKKERFSLILESASTNQTSMYLCASSLLGPLLYEQYFGPGTRLTVT.

This clonotype appeared many times. The chain recombines TRBV3-1 with TRBJ2-2; D remains unclear. Germline V gene lookup returns CDR1 LGHDT and CDR2 YNNKEL (reference sequence). V lost 4 bases to trimming and J lost 7 bases, with 10 bases between them. The CDR3 extends over 13 amino acids. The CDR3 reads CASSLVAVGELFF. The CDR3 DNA follows: TGTGCCAGCAGCCTTGTAGCTGTCGGGGAGCTGTTTTTT. Full variable domain (missing parts from reference TRBV3-1 and TRBJ2-2): DTAVSQTPKYLVTQMGNDKSIKCEQNLGHDTMYWYKQDSKKFLKIMFSYNNKELIINETVPNRFSPKSPDKAHLNLHINSLELGDSAVYFCASSLVAVGELFFGEGSRLTVL.

This clonotype appeared many times. CDR3 sequence reads: CASSLEGSDTQYF. Written as DNA, the CDR3 is TGCGCCAGCAGCTTGGAAGGTTCAGATACGCAGTATTTT. The V and J genes are TRBV5-1 and TRBJ2-3; the D is unclear. From germline, CDR1 is SGHRS and CDR2 YFSETQ. Trimming took off 0 bases at V and 4 bases at J, with 6 bases between the two ends. The CDR3 length is 13 residues. Together with reference TRBV5-1 and TRBJ2-3, the CDR3 gives the full variable domain: KAGVTQTPRYLIKTRGQQVTLSCSPISGHRSVSWYQQTPGQGLQFLFEYFSETQRNKGNFPGRFSGRQFSNSRSEMNVSTLELGDSALYLCASSLEGSDTQYFGPGTRLTVL.

This clonotype was counted ten times or more. The chain employs TRBV7-9 and TRBJ2-6; weak D call: TRBD1 (5 bases). The CDR3 has 17 residues. Trimming removed 5 bases at V and 0 bases at J, with 14 bases between. Per germline, CDR1 SEHNR and CDR2 FQNEAQ (reference sequence). CDR3: CASSPPSDSSGANVLTF. In nucleotides, the CDR3 is TGTGCCAGCAGCCCGCCCAGCGACAGCTCTGGGGCCAACGTCCTGACTTTC.

A few counts support this clonotype. The J gene is TRBJ2-1, the V gene TRBV7-9; no reliable D call. Germline CDR1 is SEHNR and CDR2 is FQNEAQ (reference sequence). CDR3 length: 13 residues. The V end was cut by 1 base, the J end by 15 bases, with 16 bases between. The CDR3 reads CASSLGLERCLFF. The CDR3, as DNA: TGTGCCAGCAGCTTAGGACTGGAGAGGTGTTTGTTCTTC.

This clonotype was counted ten times or more. J is TRBJ1-2 and V is TRBV5-1, with TRBD1 matching over 7 bases. The CDR3 has 13 residues. Trimming removed 3 bases from V and 2 bases from J; junction bases left unmatched: 1. Germline values: CDR1 SGHRS, CDR2 YFSETQ. CDR3 sequence: CASSSQGNYGYTF. The CDR3, as DNA: TGCGCCAGCAGCTCACAGGGGAACTATGGCTACACCTTC.

This clonotype was seen at least ten times. The chain carries TRBV25-1 and TRBJ2-3; D might be TRBD1 (5 bases). In germline, CDR1 is MGHDK, CDR2 SYGVNS. Trimming took 4 bases from V and 8 from J, leaving 10 bases between them. The CDR3 has 12 amino acids. Here the CDR3 DNA reads TGTGCCAGCAGTGTCACCCAGGGTACGCAGTATTTT. This gives the protein CASSVTQGTQYF.

This clonotype was detected many times. This chain connects TRBV20-1 to TRBJ1-5, with a possible D match to TRBD1 (6 bases). Trimming left V 6 bases short and J 3 bases short, with 27 bases between. Germline V gives CDR1 DFQATT, CDR2 SNEGSKA (reference sequence). This CDR3 contains 18 residues. The DNA for the CDR3 is TGCAGTGCCCTTCCTCGGGACACGGAGTTTTCCCACAATCAGCCCCAGCATTTT. Protein: CSALPRDTEFSHNQPQHF.

This clonotype has at least ten counts. The chain couples TRBV7-6 to TRBJ2-3; weak D call: TRBD2 (6 bases). The CDR3 is 15 amino acids. V dropped 5 bases and J dropped 0 bases, with 12 bases sitting between them. Germline-derived CDR1 and CDR2 are SGHVS and FNYEAQ. The CDR3 loop is CASSPLASSTDTQYF. The CDR3 DNA is TGTGCCAGCAGCCCTCTAGCGTCTAGCACAGATACGCAGTATTTT.

CDR3 in DNA: TGTGCCAGTAGTATAAACGACAGGCCCCCCTACAATGAGCAGTTCTTC. It translates to CASSINDRPPYNEQFF. This sequence joins TRBV19 and TRBJ2-1; TRBD1 might be the D (6 bases). Per the germline V gene, CDR1 is LNHDA and CDR2 is SQIVND (reference sequence). This CDR3 comprises 16 residues. Deletions cut 2 bases from V and 2 bases from J, with 13 bases between.

The genes are TRBV6-1 and TRBJ2-7, with no clear D. V was shortened by 0 bases and J by 2 bases, with 5 bases between the two germline ends. Germline CDR1 reads MNHNS; CDR2 reads SASEGT. This CDR3 comprises 13 residues. DNA for the CDR3: TGTGCCAGCAGTGAAGCTCAGCCCTACGAGCAGTACTTC. This sequence encodes CASSEAQPYEQYF.

This clonotype was seen a few times. A read error may produce the germline difference seen at one junction end. The J gene is TRBJ2-1, the V gene TRBV28; TRBD2 matches at 14 bases. CDR1 and CDR2 from the germline V gene are MDHEN and SYDVKM. This CDR3 region has 12 residues. CDR3 in amino acids: CASSASGTSGSF. In nucleotides, the CDR3 is TGTGCCAGCAGTGCGAGCGGGACTAGCGGGAGTTTC.

The sample holds a few counts of this clonotype. This chain links TRBV4-2 with TRBJ1-2; D call uncertain. This CDR3 spans 14 amino acids. The germline V gene encodes CDR1 LGHNA and CDR2 YNFKEQ. With 0 bases removed from V and 4 bases from J, the gap between germline ends came to 9 bases. The CDR3 DNA follows: TGTGCCAGCAGCCAAGAGTTGTCGGTCTATGGCTACACCTTC. Its protein product is CASSQELSVYGYTF.

Many counts were recorded for this clonotype. The chain joins TRBV7-9 to TRBJ2-3; D is undetermined. This CDR3 region has 17 residues. V lost 1 base and J lost 3, with 17 bases in between. Germline assignment: CDR1 SEHNR and CDR2 FQNEAQ (reference sequence). The CDR3 loop reads CASSLGAASPVTDTQYF. In DNA, the CDR3 is TGTGCCAGCAGCTTAGGAGCCGCAAGCCCGGTGACAGATACGCAGTATTTT.

Points on this clonotype: One end of the junction is discordant with germline, which a read error may explain. V and J are TRBV27 and TRBJ2-3; D may be TRBD2 (5 bases). Germline V gives CDR1 MNHEY, CDR2 SMNVEV (reference sequence). This CDR3 has 16 residues. CDR3 region: CASSPTTRASTDAQYF. Written as DNA, the CDR3 is TGTGCCAGCAGTCCGACCACTCGCGCTAGCACAGATGCGCAGTATTTT.

This clonotype showed up just a few times. The chain uses TRBV5-1 and TRBJ2-7; D ambiguous. V lost 0 bases and J 2 bases, leaving 9 bases between the germline ends. The CDR3 totals 14 residues. Germline CDR1 SGHRS, CDR2 YFSETQ. CDR3 sequence: CASSLDRAAYEQYF. CDR3 in DNA: TGCGCCAGCAGCTTGGACAGAGCTGCCTACGAGCAGTACTTC. Using reference TRBV5-1 and TRBJ2-7 for the parts outside the CDR3, the full variable domain is KAGVTQTPRYLIKTRGQQVTLSCSPISGHRSVSWYQQTPGQGLQFLFEYFSETQRNKGNFPGRFSGRQFSNSRSEMNVSTLELGDSALYLCASSLDRAAYEQYFGPGTRLTVT.

To note about this clonotype: Being one base from a much bigger clone, this may be a read error. V gene TRBV6-5 combines with J gene TRBJ1-2, with TRBD1 identical over 9 bases. Germline trimming cut 6 bases from V and 6 bases from J; bases unmatched to any gene: 8. This CDR3 region has 14 residues. Germline CDR1 and CDR2: MNHEY and SVGAGI. CDR3 coding DNA: TGTGCCAGCAGAACAGGGGGCGCTCCGGATGGCTACACCTTC. Its translation is CASRTGGAPDGYTF.

This clonotype was detected a few times. V and J are TRBV5-1 and TRBJ2-3, with D hard to call. Trimming pared 3 bases from V and 0 bases from J, leaving 8 bases between. CDR3 length: 14 amino acids. CDR1 SGHRS and CDR2 YFSETQ come from the germline V gene. The CDR3 bases are TGCGCCAGCAGCTCCTCGATTAGCACAGATACGCAGTATTTT. Translated: CASSSSISTDTQYF.

To note about this clonotype: Just one base apart from a much larger clone, this may be a read error. The chain is built from TRBV6-5 and TRBJ2-1; D is possibly TRBD1 or TRBD2 (6 bases each). V lost 3 bases, J lost 11 bases, and 14 bases lay in between. Germline-derived CDR1 and CDR2 are MNHEY and SVGAGI. The CDR3 spans 13 residues. This chain's CDR3 is CASSYTGRNKQFF. In DNA form, the CDR3 reads TGTGCCAGCAGTTATACAGGGAGGAATAAGCAGTTCTTC.

There are many counts of this clonotype. V usage is TRBV6-1 and J usage is TRBJ2-7, with 7 bases aligning to TRBD1. The CDR3 extends over 15 amino acids. Per germline, CDR1 MNHNS and CDR2 SASEGT. Trimming at V came to 5 bases and at J to 2 bases, leaving 9 bases not matched to a gene. CDR3 sequence reads: CASSLTGELTYEQYF. The CDR3 nucleotides read TGTGCCAGCAGTCTAACAGGGGAACTGACCTACGAGCAGTACTTC.

This clonotype was seen many times. This CDR3 is CASRDIRNTGELFF. CDR3 in DNA: TGCGCCAGCCGGGATATCCGGAACACCGGGGAGCTGTTTTTT. The J gene is TRBJ2-2, the V gene TRBV5-1, with D possibly being TRBD2 (5 bases). Germline V gene data show CDR1 as SGHRS and CDR2 as YFSETQ. The ends were cut back, 7 bases at V and 1 base at J, with 11 bases in the middle. This CDR3 is built from 14 residues.

The genes are TRBV25-1 and TRBJ2-2, with a tentative D call TRBD1 (5 bases). V gave up 6 bases and J gave up 4 bases, with 9 bases separating them. Per the germline V gene, CDR1 is MGHDK and CDR2 is SYGVNS. This CDR3 contains 13 residues. CDR3 nucleotide sequence: TGTGCCAGCAGAGGACATCGCACCGGGGAGCTGTTTTTT. Protein: CASRGHRTGELFF.

This chain joins TRBV10-1 and TRBJ2-1; tentative D call: TRBD1 (6 bases). Germline V CDR1 and CDR2: WNHNN, SYGVQD (reference sequence). Trimming shortened V by 4 bases and J by 6 bases, and 13 bases separated the two germline ends. CDR3 length: 14 amino acids. The CDR3 protein is CASSAAGATNEQFF. CDR3 DNA sequence: TGCGCCAGCAGTGCGGCAGGGGCCACCAATGAGCAGTTCTTC.

The chain employs TRBV3-1 and TRBJ1-3; a weak D match, TRBD1 (5 bases). CDR1 is LGHDT, CDR2 YNNKEL, per germline (reference sequence). This CDR3 is 15 amino acids long. The V end was cut by 4 bases, the J end by 5 bases, with 15 bases between. This CDR3 reads CASSPSGGGRNTIYF. The CDR3 DNA sequence: TGTGCCAGCAGCCCTTCCGGCGGGGGTAGAAACACCATATATTTT.

This clonotype has at least ten counts. The chain is built from TRBV2 and TRBJ2-7, with D possibly TRBD1 on 5 matching bases. Per the germline V gene, CDR1 is SNHLY and CDR2 is FYNNEI. Trimming cost V 8 bases and J 2 bases, with 10 bases left between them. The CDR3 contains 12 residues. CDR3 sequence (DNA): TGTGCCAGCGGACAATGGGCCTACGAGCAGTACTTC. Its translation: CASGQWAYEQYF.